These 18 T cell receptor beta chains came from one sample sequenced in a study of tissue T cells after allogeneic stem cell transplantation. Repertoires were generated with immunoSEQ multiplex PCR, while TCRdb's copy carries only in-frame clones and drops some. Of over 40,000 clones in the sample, around 70% were seen once. Material: sorted cells pooled from one or two spleens. The receptors derive from a pool of C57BL/6 mice in good health.

Turning to this clone: The gene names given are mouse names. The read is 1 residue too short to cover the CDR3 end, so that end is filled in from the germline J gene. The chain is built from TRBV26 and TRBJ2-7, with TRBD1 matching over 8 bases. Trimming removed 3 bases from V and 1 base from J; junction bases left unmatched: 2. In germline, CDR1 is KGHPV, CDR2 FQNQEV (reference sequence). CDR3 length: 14 residues. The sequenced CDR3 bases are TGTGCCAGCAGTCTAGGGACAGGATCCTATGAACAGTAC. It translates to CASSLGTGSYEQY. In full, the CDR3 reads CASSLGTGSYEQYF. The variable domain in full, completed from reference TRBV26 and TRBJ2-7, reads NSKVIQTPRYLVKGQGQKAKMRCIPEKGHPVVFWYQQNKNNEFKFLINFQNQEVLQQIDMTEKRFSAECPSNSPCSLEIQSSEAGDSALYLCASSLGTGSYEQYFGPGTRLTVL.

In regard to this clone: Gene names and germline match the mouse. The CDR3 loop is CASSPRGRQNTLYF. The sequenced CDR3 bases are TGTGCCAGCAGCCCTCGGGGGCGTCAAAACACCTTGTAC. J is TRBJ2-4 and V is TRBV3; D assignment may be TRBD1 or TRBD2 (6 bases each). The read finishes 1 residue shy of the CDR3 end, and the germline J gene is used to complete it. From germline, CDR1 is SNHLY and CDR2 FYNGKV (reference sequence). The ends were cut back, 5 bases at V and 1 base at J, with 10 bases in the middle. This CDR3 contains 14 residues.

Worth noting for this clone: Mouse names are used for the genes. The read stops 1 residue short of the end of the CDR3; the missing end is completed from the germline J gene. V gene TRBV13-1 combines with J gene TRBJ2-1, with 9 positions matching TRBD2. Germline lookup yields CDR1 NSHNY and CDR2 SYGAGN. With 5 bases clipped from V and 0 bases from J, the junction kept 3 bases outside the gene matches. This CDR3 has 15 residues. This chain's CDR3 is CASRGLGLNYAEQFF. The part of the CDR3 DNA that was read is TGTGCCAGCAGGGGACTGGGCCTTAACTATGCTGAGCAGTTC.

Only one count was recorded for this clone. Genes and germline are mouse. The CDR3 extends 1 residue past the end of the read, so its final part is completed from the germline J gene. The J gene is TRBJ2-1, the V gene TRBV15; D is perhaps TRBD1 or TRBD2 (5 bases each). Germline V lookup: CDR1 SGHND, CDR2 FRSKSL. The CDR3 loop spans 14 amino acids. The V end was cut by 5 bases, the J end by 0 bases, with 8 bases between. Incomplete CDR3 DNA: TGTGCCAGCAGTGGGGACCGTAACTATGCTGAGCAGTTC. It specifies CASSGDRNYAEQF. The whole CDR3 protein reads CASSGDRNYAEQFF.

Note on this clone: Mouse names are used for the genes. Read sequence stops 1 residue before the CDR3 end, and the germline J gene provides the missing end. The chain is built from TRBV19 and TRBJ2-1, with D perhaps TRBD2 (6 bases). CDR1 FNHDT and CDR2 SITEND come from the germline V gene (reference sequence). The CDR3 extends over 14 amino acids. The V gene lost 1 base and the J gene lost 5 bases, with 10 bases spanning the gap. The sequenced part of the CDR3 DNA is TGTGCCAGCAGTATACCTGGGGATAATGCTGAGCAGTTC. It is translated as CASSIPGDNAEQF. The full CDR3 sequence reads CASSIPGDNAEQFF.

This clone was recorded only once. Any gene name here is a mouse gene name. The read comes to an end 1 residue before the CDR3 does, leaving the germline J gene to fill in the end. This chain joins TRBV15 and TRBJ1-2; D is unresolved. The V end lost 3 bases, the J end lost 0 bases, and 8 bases lay between the germline ends. This CDR3 has 14 amino acids. Looked up from germline, CDR1 is SGHND and CDR2 is FRSKSL. CDR3 region: CASSLTPSNSDYTF. The sequenced part of the CDR3 DNA is TGTGCCAGCAGTTTGACGCCGTCAAACTCCGACTACACC. Supplemented by reference TRBV15 and TRBJ1-2, the full variable domain reads DAGVTQTPRHEVAEKGQTIILKCEPVSGHNDLFWYRQTKIQGLELLSYFRSKSLMEDGGAFKDRFKAEMLNSSFSTLKIQPTEPKDSAVYLCASSLTPSNSDYTFGSGTRLLVI.

Worth noting for this clone: Genes and germline come from the mouse. Read data end 1 residue before the CDR3 end; the end is taken from the germline J gene. The V gene is TRBV1, the J gene TRBJ1-1, with 10 bases lining up with TRBD1. With V trimmed by 1 base and J by 1 base, 0 bases remained unmatched. This CDR3 is 15 amino acids long. CDR1 NSQYPW and CDR2 LRSPGD come from the germline V gene (reference sequence). The CDR3 protein is CTCSAGTGGNTEVFF. The covered CDR3 bases are TGCACCTGCAGTGCAGGGACAGGGGGAAACACAGAAGTCTTC. Combining the CDR3 with reference TRBV1 and TRBJ1-1 gives the whole variable domain VTLLEQNPRWRLVPRGQAVNLRCILKNSQYPWMSWYQQDLQKQLQWLFTLRSPGDKEVKSLPGADYLATRVTDTELRLQVANMSQGRTLYCTCSAGTGGNTEVFFGKGTRLTVV.

Concerning this clone itself: Any gene name here is a mouse gene name. The CDR3 end is not reached by the read, which stops 1 residue before it; the germline J gene fills it in. The chain recombines TRBV4 with TRBJ1-4; D is undetermined. The ends were cut back, 5 bases at V and 0 bases at J, with 4 bases in the middle. This CDR3 has 13 residues. CDR1 and CDR2 from the germline V gene are LGHDT and YNNKQL (reference sequence). The CDR3 sequence is CASSHLSNERLFF. Partial CDR3 DNA: TGTGCCAGCAGCCACCTTTCCAACGAAAGATTATTT.

A word on this clone: Genes here carry mouse names. The read ends 1 residue shy of where the CDR3 ends; the end is completed using the germline J gene. V and J are TRBV31 and TRBJ2-2, with TRBD2 matching over 8 bases. J was trimmed by 4 bases and V by 0 bases; bases with no gene match: 4. The germline V gene has CDR1 GKSSPN and CDR2 SITVG. The CDR3 is 15 amino acids. Incomplete CDR3 DNA: TGTGCCTGGAGTCTCGACTGGGGTGGCACCGGGCAGCTCTAC. It specifies CAWSLDWGGTGQLY. The CDR3, in full, reads CAWSLDWGGTGQLYF.

This clone has only a few counts. The listed genes are named as in mouse. The read stops 1 residue short of the end of the CDR3; the missing end is completed from the germline J gene. The chain recombines TRBV29 with TRBJ2-7, with 8 bases fitting TRBD2. Germline V lookup: CDR1 MSHET, CDR2 SYDVDS. J gave up 4 bases and V 4 bases, and 6 bases lay outside the gene matches. The CDR3 runs 14 residues. CDR3 sequence reads: CASSYPGGLYEQYF. The part of the CDR3 DNA that was read is TGTGCTAGCAGTTACCCTGGGGGGCTGTATGAACAGTAC.

Note on this clone: Any gene name here is a mouse gene name. The read gets to within 1 residue of the CDR3 end, and the germline J gene fills in the rest. This chain connects TRBV12-2 to TRBJ1-4, with D possibly matching TRBD1 (5 bases). Germline CDR1 reads SGHLS; CDR2 reads HYDKME. The CDR3 spans 15 residues. Between the trimmed V and J ends, which lost 0 bases and 2 bases, there was a span of 9 bases. The CDR3 sequence is CASSLGRGSNERLFF. Partial CDR3 DNA: TGTGCCAGCTCTCTCGGGAGGGGATCCAACGAAAGATTATTT.

This clone was picked up a small number of times. Genes and germline come from the mouse. The read halts 1 residue ahead of the CDR3 end, with the missing end drawn from the germline J gene. The chain combines TRBV3 with TRBJ2-7; 9 nucleotides match TRBD2. CDR3 length equals 13 residues. Losses at the gene ends were 5 bases for V and 3 bases for J; bases not matched to a gene: 2. The V gene's germline CDR1 is SNHLY and CDR2 FYNGKV (reference sequence). The CDR3 protein is CASSQTGGYEQYF. CDR3 DNA, as far as it was read: TGTGCCAGCAGCCAGACTGGGGGCTATGAACAGTAC.

To note about this clone: These gene names are mouse names. The sequenced fragment ends 1 residue before the CDR3 boundary, so the rest is inferred from the germline J gene. This same CDR3 is encoded by further DNA sequences in the sample. The J gene is TRBJ2-4, the V gene TRBV5; 9 nucleotides line up with TRBD2. The junction had 2 bases not matched to a gene; V was cut back by 1 base and J by 0 bases. The CDR3 is made up of 16 amino acids. The germline V gene encodes CDR1 LGHNA and CDR2 YNLKQL (reference sequence). CDR3 region: CASSQAGGGSQNTLYF. The sequenced part of the CDR3 DNA is TGTGCCAGCAGCCAAGCTGGGGGGGGGAGTCAAAACACCTTGTAC.

This clone was detected a few times. Germline and genes here are mouse. The read ends 1 residue early relative to the CDR3; the germline J gene fills the gap. The rearrangement links TRBV17 to TRBJ1-3; D is ambiguous. V dropped 2 bases and J dropped 0 bases, with 5 bases sitting between them. This CDR3 contains 14 residues. Germline CDR1 is MNHDT and CDR2 is YYDKIL. The CDR3 bases that were read are TGTGCTAGCAGTAGACCCCTTTCTGGAAATACGCTCTAT. Its translation: CASSRPLSGNTLY. The complete CDR3 reads CASSRPLSGNTLYF.

This clone occurred a few times. All gene names here are mouse names. The CDR3 extends 1 residue past the end of the read, so its final part is completed from the germline J gene. Other nucleotide sequences from this sample produce the same CDR3. The chain joins TRBV3 to TRBJ2-7; no firm D call. This CDR3 has 12 amino acids. Trimming left V 5 bases short and J 1 base short, with 6 bases between. From germline, CDR1 is SNHLY and CDR2 FYNGKV (reference sequence). Partial CDR3 DNA: TGTGCCAGCAGCCCTGGATCCTATGAACAGTAC. Its translation is CASSPGSYEQY. The complete CDR3 reads CASSPGSYEQYF.

In the case of this clone: Gene names and germline match the mouse. The read terminates 1 residue ahead of where the CDR3 ends, so the germline J gene completes it. The gene calls are TRBV19 and TRBJ2-1; 9 nucleotides match TRBD2. Trimming at V came to 4 bases and at J to 0 bases, leaving 2 bases not matched to a gene. The CDR3 is 15 residues long. Looked up from germline, CDR1 is FNHDT and CDR2 is SITEND (reference sequence). The CDR3 here is CASSGTGINYAEQFF. The part of the CDR3 DNA that was read is TGTGCCAGCAGTGGGACTGGGATTAACTATGCTGAGCAGTTC. The full variable domain, rest sourced from reference TRBV19 and TRBJ2-1, is GGIITQTPKFLIGQEGQKLTLKCQQNFNHDTMYWYRQDSGKGLRLIYYSITENDLQKGDLSEGYDASREKKSSFSLTVTSAQKNEMAVFLCASSGTGINYAEQFFGPGTRLTVL.

Worth noting for this clone: Genes and germline are mouse. The CDR3 end is not reached by the read, which stops 1 residue before it; the germline J gene fills it in. The chain uses TRBV4 and TRBJ2-7; 10 bases line up with TRBD2. Germline CDR1 reads LGHDT; CDR2 reads YNNKQL (reference sequence). This CDR3 comprises 14 residues. The trim removed 4 bases at V and 4 bases at J, leaving 4 bases unmatched. CDR3 protein: CASSLDWGIYEQYF. CDR3 bases read: TGTGCCAGCAGCTTGGACTGGGGGATTTATGAACAGTAC.

As for this clone: Genes here carry mouse names. The read ends 1 residue before the CDR3 terminus; that terminus is restored from the germline J gene. The J gene is TRBJ1-6, the V gene TRBV13-3; possible D gene TRBD1, 5 bases. TRBJ1-6 is an open reading frame, and its role is uncertain. Trimming removed 2 bases from V and 7 bases from J, with 10 bases in between. This CDR3 comprises 14 residues. From germline, CDR1 is NNHDY and CDR2 SYVADS. The CDR3 sequence: CASSESGWNSPLYF. The CDR3 DNA, read in part, is TGTGCCAGCAGTGAATCAGGGTGGAATTCGCCCCTCTAC.